What follows are 8 T cell receptor beta chains derived from one specimen sequenced in a study of cytomegalovirus exposure and HLA in healthy donors. PCR amplification relied on 60 Vbeta primers (plus 13 Jbeta primers). Sequenced by immunoSEQ multiplex PCR; TCRdb stores in-frame clones only, minus some. The sample shows roughly 170,000 clones, approximately 80% of them seen only once. Source material: PBMCs. These receptors were taken from a man aged 25-45 years in good health and CMV-seropositive.

This sequence joins TRBV5-5 and TRBJ2-1; tentative D call: TRBD1 (6 bases). CDR3 length equals 16 residues. Germline V lookup: CDR1 SGHKS, CDR2 YYEKEE (reference sequence). Trimming shortened V by 4 bases and J by 1 base, and 15 bases separated the two germline ends. CDR3 protein: CASSPARGLSYNEQFF. DNA for the CDR3: TGTGCCAGCAGCCCCGCCAGGGGATTGTCCTACAATGAGCAGTTCTTC.

V is TRBV27 and J is TRBJ1-2; 12 bases map to TRBD1. This CDR3 has 15 residues. After removal of 5 bases from V and 8 bases from J, the junction contained 9 bases not matched to a gene. The germline gives CDR1 MNHEY, CDR2 SMNVEV (reference sequence). The CDR3 is CASSPGDRGPRGYTF. In nucleotides, the CDR3 is TGTGCCAGCAGTCCCGGGGACAGGGGGCCGAGGGGCTACACCTTC.

This sequence joins TRBV7-8 and TRBJ1-2; D gene unclear. CDR1 is SGHVS, CDR2 FQNEAQ, per germline. CDR3 size: 14 residues. Trimming cost V 0 bases and J 7 bases, with 12 bases left between them. The CDR3: CASSLAPQFVGYTF. For the CDR3, the DNA is TGTGCCAGCAGCTTAGCGCCACAGTTCGTTGGCTACACCTTC. The full variable domain, with the rest looked up from reference TRBV7-8 and TRBJ1-2, is GAGVSQSPRYKVAKRGQDVALRCDPISGHVSLFWYQQALGQGPEFLTYFQNEAQLDKSGLPSDRFFAERPEGSVSTLKIQRTQQEDSAVYLCASSLAPQFVGYTFGSGTRLTVV.

The chain recombines TRBV6-1 with TRBJ2-7; possible D gene TRBD2, 5 bases. The CDR3 contains 14 residues. The germline gives CDR1 MNHNS, CDR2 SASEGT. Trimming left V 5 bases short and J 6 bases short, with 17 bases between. This CDR3 reads CASSRAELVTEQYF. CDR3 nucleotides: TGTGCCAGCAGTAGGGCCGAACTAGTTACCGAGCAGTACTTC.

The V and J genes are TRBV28 and TRBJ1-6; 9 bases agree with TRBD1. The CDR3 covers 15 residues. The V gene's germline CDR1 is MDHEN and CDR2 SYDVKM. The V gene end was trimmed by 5 bases and the J gene end by 9 bases; junction bases not matched to a gene: 8. CDR3 sequence (DNA): TGTGCCAGCAGTGCCAGCGGGGGACAGGGTTCACCCCTCCACTTT. Amino acid sequence: CASSASGGQGSPLHF.

V and J are TRBV7-2 and TRBJ2-2, with D possibly TRBD2 on 6 matching bases. Germline V gives CDR1 SGHTA, CDR2 FQGNSA. With 4 bases removed from V and 7 bases from J, the gap between germline ends came to 25 bases. The CDR3 extends over 18 amino acids. CDR3 sequence (DNA): TGTGCCAGCAGCTCCGCACCCGGGACTTCCTCCCTAGGCGGGGAGCTGTTTTTT. Protein: CASSSAPGTSSLGGELFF.

The rearrangement links TRBV6-4 to TRBJ2-1; 11 nucleotides agree with TRBD2. The CDR3 loop spans 15 amino acids. Looked up from germline, CDR1 is MRHNA and CDR2 is SNTAGT. V shed 3 bases and J 6 bases; nucleotides not matched to a gene: 4. CDR3 in amino acids: CASSELAGAINEQFF. CDR3 nucleotides: TGTGCCAGCAGTGAACTAGCGGGAGCCATCAATGAGCAGTTCTTC.

The chain links TRBV27 to TRBJ1-2; 7 bases match TRBD1. Trimming took 8 bases from V and 4 from J; bases not matched to a gene: 7. From germline, CDR1 is MNHEY and CDR2 SMNVEV (reference sequence). The CDR3 runs 13 residues. This CDR3 is CASGSTGPYGYTF. In nucleotides, the CDR3 is TGTGCCAGCGGATCGACAGGGCCCTATGGCTACACCTTC.